There are a few counts of the clone carrying this T cell receptor (beta chain). Its antigen is as yet unknown. This entry is derived from a study of T cell repertoires in cytomegalovirus infection. The study's findings and limits: Summed public TCR beta family frequency identified CMV carriers bearing the relevant HLA.

Germline loops: CDR1 SQVTM, CDR2 ANQGSEA. V was cut by 4 bases and J by 5 bases, with 11 bases left in between. CDR3 length: 12 residues. TCRdb re-called the reads with MiXCR, one entry per CDR3 protein. The repertoire consists of about 260,000 distinct CDR3 sequences, with roughly 15% occurring once and the leading ten covering about 10%. Specimen: PBMCs. This sequence joins TRBV29-1 and TRBJ2-5; tentative D call: TRBD2 (5 bases). The TCR was taken from a human donor in good health (CMV status not recorded). Some clones in this sample may be carry-over from other donors' samples. Here the CDR3 reads CSVGIGGETQYF. CDR3 DNA: TGCAGCGTTGGGATCGGCGGGGAGACCCAGTACTTC.